This T cell receptor beta chain was captured by sequencing in a study of chemoradiotherapy in HPV16-positive cancers. Study outcomes and limitations: Candidate HPV-specific clones and E7-related TCR motifs grew in tumor during treatment. HPV-responsive T-cell expansion during chemoradiotherapy was linked to improved recurrence-free survival in HPV16-positive patients.

Over chemoradiotherapy, repertoires were sampled more than once. This clone was observed a single time. Its antigen is undetermined. Clones were read by immunoSEQ multiplex PCR, and TCRdb kept only the in-frame ones, dropping some. This table holds approximately 2,500 clones, approximately 90% found once. The CDR3 totals 14 residues. V shed 3 bases and J 4 bases; nucleotides not matched to a gene: 2. Germline V gene lookup returns CDR1 SGHNT and CDR2 YENEEA. This TCR derives from a human donor with HPV-associated anogenital cancer. V gene TRBV11-3 combines with J gene TRBJ2-5, with TRBD1 matching over 10 bases. The sample was tumor tissue, taken from a patient who underwent chemoradiotherapy. This chain's CDR3 is CASSLGTGVETQYF. The CDR3 DNA follows: TGTGCCAGCAGCTTGGGGACAGGGGTAGAGACCCAGTACTTC.